The entry that follows covers one T cell receptor beta chain sequence. No antigen is known for it. The entry originates in a study of early T cells in non-severe SARS-CoV-2 infection. On the study more broadly: Chains were not paired, and sequencing was done on bulk RNA from unsorted whole blood.

Germline CDR1 and CDR2: MNHEY and SVGAGI. The ends lost 2 bases at V and 8 bases at J; junction bases unmatched: 9. This CDR3 is 15 amino acids long. Points from the study as a whole: The VDJdb matching leaned toward anti-spike CD8 responses and overlooked private and CD4 specificities.

cDNA molecules, individually, were tagged with unique molecular identifiers. TCRdb itself ran the 5' RACE reads through MiXCR, one entry per CDR3 protein. The sample records about 56,000 distinct CDR3 sequences, over 13% being singletons. The rearrangement links TRBV6-5 to TRBJ2-1; TRBD1 matches 7 bases. The starting material was whole blood, obtained at baseline. This TCR was recovered from an adult who was a healthcare worker with PCR-confirmed SARS-CoV-2 infection or an uninfected control (not recorded which). The CDR3 reads CASSYTSGGVDEQFF. The CDR3 DNA follows: TGTGCCAGCAGTTACACGTCAGGGGGTGTCGATGAGCAGTTCTTC.